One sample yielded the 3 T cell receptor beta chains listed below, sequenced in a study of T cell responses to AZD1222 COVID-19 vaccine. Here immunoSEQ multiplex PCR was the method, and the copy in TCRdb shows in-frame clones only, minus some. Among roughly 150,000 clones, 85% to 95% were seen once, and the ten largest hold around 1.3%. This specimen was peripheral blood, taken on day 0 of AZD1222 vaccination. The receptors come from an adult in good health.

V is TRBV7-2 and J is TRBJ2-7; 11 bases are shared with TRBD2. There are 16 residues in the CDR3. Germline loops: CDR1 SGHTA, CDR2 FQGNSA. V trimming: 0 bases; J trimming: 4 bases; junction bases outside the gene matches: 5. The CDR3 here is CASSLALRLAGYEQYF. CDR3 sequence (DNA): TGTGCCAGCAGCTTAGCGCTTCGACTAGCGGGATACGAGCAGTACTTC.

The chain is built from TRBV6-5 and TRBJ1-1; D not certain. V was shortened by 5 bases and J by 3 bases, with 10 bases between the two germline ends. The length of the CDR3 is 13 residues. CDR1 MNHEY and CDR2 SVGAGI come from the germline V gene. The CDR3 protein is CASSPHPYTEAFF. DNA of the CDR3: TGTGCCAGCAGTCCCCATCCGTACACTGAAGCTTTCTTT.

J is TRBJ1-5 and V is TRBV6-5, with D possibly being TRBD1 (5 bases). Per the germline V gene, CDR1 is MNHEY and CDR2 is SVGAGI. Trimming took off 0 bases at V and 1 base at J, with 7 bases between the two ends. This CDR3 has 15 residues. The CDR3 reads CASSYSRDSNQPQHF. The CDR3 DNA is TGTGCCAGCAGTTACTCCCGGGACAGCAATCAGCCCCAGCATTTT.